These 15 T cell receptor beta chains originate from one sample sequenced in a study of Ad26.COV2.S vaccination and SARS-CoV-2 variants. Here immunoSEQ multiplex PCR was the method, and the copy in TCRdb shows in-frame clones only, minus some. The sample lists around 420,000 clones; more than 75% were seen once. Treatment: some 19 received Ad26.COV2.S at low or high dose, single or two shots; about five received placebo; per-sample allocation not given. Day 63 after the first injection of vaccine or placebo was the sampling time. Sequencing used peripheral blood, obtained in a trial of Ad26.COV2.S vaccine versus placebo. These receptors came from a person aged 18-60 years who received the Ad26.COV2.S COVID-19 vaccine or a placebo.

This rearrangement joins TRBV7-9 to TRBJ2-7, with D unclear. CDR1 is SEHNR and CDR2 is FQNEAQ in the germline V gene (reference sequence). The ends were cut back, 8 bases at V and 3 bases at J, with 17 bases in the middle. This CDR3 has 14 residues. CDR3 sequence reads: CASSRMDANYEQYF. Here the CDR3 DNA reads TGTGCCAGCTCCCGCATGGATGCGAACTACGAGCAGTACTTC.

The chain links TRBV5-1 to TRBJ2-1; maybe TRBD1 (5 bases). Germline V gene lookup returns CDR1 SGHRS and CDR2 YFSETQ. V was cut by 4 bases and J by 1 base, with 18 bases left in between. This CDR3 has 17 residues. The CDR3 is CASSMRPPQGSYNEQFF. The CDR3 bases are TGCGCCAGCAGCATGCGCCCGCCCCAGGGTTCCTACAATGAGCAGTTCTTC.

This clone turned up a few times. The chain carries TRBV19 and TRBJ1-5; 7 bases match TRBD1. Trimming took 6 bases from V and 0 from J; bases not matched to a gene: 5. The germline CDR1 and CDR2 sequences are LNHDA and SQIVND (reference sequence). The CDR3 is made up of 15 amino acids. Here the CDR3 DNA reads TGTGCCAGTAGAACAACAGGGGCTAGCAATCAGCCCCAGCATTTT. It specifies CASRTTGASNQPQHF.

This sequence joins TRBV4-3 and TRBJ1-2; D remains unclear. CDR1 and CDR2 from the germline V gene are LGHNA and YSLEER. Trimming cost V 0 bases and J 5 bases, with 10 bases left between them. The CDR3 has 14 residues. Written as DNA, the CDR3 is TGCGCCAGCAGCCAAGAGGCCCAGTCATATGGCTACACCTTC. Translation: CASSQEAQSYGYTF.

The chain recombines TRBV2 with TRBJ2-7; 7 nucleotides align to TRBD1. The germline V gene has CDR1 SNHLY and CDR2 FYNNEI. V gave up 4 bases and J gave up 3 bases; unmatched junction bases: 9. The CDR3 has 15 amino acids. The CDR3 bases are TGTGCCAGCAGTGGTGAGGGGGCAGGCTACTACGAGCAGTACTTC. Its translation: CASSGEGAGYYEQYF.

The chain has TRBV28 and TRBJ2-7; D not resolved. CDR1 is MDHEN and CDR2 is SYDVKM in the germline V gene. The CDR3 is 12 residues long. With 6 bases removed from V and 1 base from J, the gap between germline ends came to 7 bases. CDR3 sequence reads: CASRQDSYEQYF. The CDR3 region has the DNA TGTGCCAGCAGGCAAGATTCCTACGAGCAGTACTTC.

The V gene is TRBV6-2 or TRBV6-3, the J gene TRBJ2-7, with a weak D call TRBD2 (5 bases). V lost 0 bases, J lost 3 bases, and 12 bases lay in between. The CDR3 loop spans 15 amino acids. The germline V gene encodes CDR1 MNHEY and CDR2 SVGEGT. The CDR3 sequence is CASSYSVFGSYEQYF. DNA of the CDR3: TGTGCCAGCAGTTACTCGGTATTTGGGAGCTACGAGCAGTACTTC.

The V gene is TRBV7-9, the J gene TRBJ2-7, with D perhaps matching TRBD1 (6 bases). The V gene lost 5 bases and the J gene lost 10 bases, with 18 bases spanning the gap. The CDR3 totals 13 residues. CDR1 is SEHNR and CDR2 is FQNEAQ in the germline V gene (reference sequence). The CDR3 here is CASSHPLDRSQYF. The CDR3 DNA follows: TGTGCCAGCAGCCACCCCCTGGACAGATCCCAGTACTTC.

The V and J genes are TRBV7-2 and TRBJ2-7, with D tentatively TRBD1 or TRBD2 (5 bases each). V gave up 1 base and J gave up 1 base, with 14 bases separating them. This CDR3 has 16 amino acids. In germline, CDR1 is SGHTA, CDR2 FQGNSA. CDR3 in DNA: TGTGCCAGCAGCTTAGGGAGGACCTGGGGGTCCTACGAGCAGTACTTC. The encoded protein is CASSLGRTWGSYEQYF.

CDR3 nucleotides: TGTGCCAGTAGTATCTCTCGGACAGGGGCTACCGGAAACACCATATATTTT. It yields the protein CASSISRTGATGNTIYF. V gene TRBV19 combines with J gene TRBJ1-3; 9 bases are a match to TRBD1. J gave up 4 bases and V 3 bases, and 10 bases lay outside the gene matches. From germline, CDR1 is LNHDA and CDR2 SQIVND (reference sequence). The CDR3 has 17 amino acids.

The genes are TRBV6-5 and TRBJ1-1; 9 nucleotides line up with TRBD1. Losses at the gene ends were 7 bases for V and 6 bases for J; bases not matched to a gene: 12. The CDR3 sequence is 15 residues long. Germline CDR1 is MNHEY and CDR2 is SVGAGI. CDR3 sequence reads: CASTHGDRGSPEAFF. The CDR3 DNA reads TGTGCCAGCACTCACGGCGACAGGGGGTCCCCTGAAGCTTTCTTT.

J is TRBJ2-1 and V is TRBV3-1 (or the pseudogene TRBV3-2); D ambiguous. The V end was cut by 1 base, the J end by 8 bases, with 15 bases between. Per the germline V gene, CDR1 is LGHDT and CDR2 is YNNKEL (reference sequence). CDR3 size: 15 residues. The CDR3 nucleotides are TGTGCCAGCAGCCAAGGAGGTGTTAGCCCCCATGAGCAGTTCTTC. Protein: CASSQGGVSPHEQFF.

The chain has TRBV15 and TRBJ2-7; D tentatively fits TRBD1 or TRBD2 (5 bases each). V lost 4 bases, J lost 5 bases, and 12 bases lay in between. Per the germline V gene, CDR1 is LNHNV and CDR2 is YYDKDF (reference sequence). The CDR3 is 13 residues long. CDR3 sequence reads: CATSNGAVDEQYF. The DNA of the CDR3 is TGTGCCACCAGCAACGGGGCTGTCGACGAGCAGTACTTC. Drawing the rest from reference TRBV15 and TRBJ2-7, the complete variable domain is DAMVIQNPRYQVTQFGKPVTLSCSQTLNHNVMYWYQQKSSQAPKLLFHYYDKDFNNEADTPDNFQSRRPNTSFCFLDIRSPGLGDTAMYLCATSNGAVDEQYFGPGTRLTVT.

This clone appeared a single time. The chain links TRBV20-1 to TRBJ2-3; possible D gene TRBD2, 5 bases. Germline V gene data show CDR1 as DFQATT and CDR2 as SNEGSKA (reference sequence). V was shortened by 8 bases and J by 9 bases, with 12 bases between the two germline ends. This CDR3 contains 10 residues. In DNA, the CDR3 is TGCAGTACTGGGAGTCCCACGCAGTATTTT. Its protein product is CSTGSPTQYF.

The V and J genes are TRBV11-3 and TRBJ2-2, with 8 bases identical to TRBD2. The CDR3 has 17 amino acids. J gave up 4 bases and V 0 bases, and 7 bases lay outside the gene matches. The V gene's germline CDR1 is SGHNT and CDR2 YENEEA. The DNA of the CDR3 is TGTGCCAGCAGCTTAGATGGGCGGGGGGCTTTCACCGGGGAGCTGTTTTTT. Translation: CASSLDGRGAFTGELFF.